These 15 T cell receptor beta chains originate from one sample sequenced in a study of blood T cell repertoires in COVID-19. Repertoires were generated with immunoSEQ multiplex PCR, while TCRdb's copy carries only in-frame clones and drops some. The profile shows about 39,000 clones, 60% to 85% of them singletons. Sequenced sample: peripheral blood. The receptors were gathered from a man between 65 and 79 years old with acute or convalescent COVID-19.

The V and J genes are TRBV29-1 and TRBJ2-4, with 8 bases identical to TRBD1. With V trimmed by 3 bases and J by 7 bases, 5 bases remained unmatched. The CDR3 spans 13 residues. The germline V gene encodes CDR1 SQVTM and CDR2 ANQGSEA. CDR3 sequence (DNA): TGCAGCGTTGATGCAGGGGGCGGGAACATTCAGTACTTC. Protein: CSVDAGGGNIQYF.

This chain joins TRBV14 and TRBJ2-7; D gene unclear. V lost 4 bases and J 0 bases, leaving 10 bases between the germline ends. This CDR3 has 14 residues. Germline-derived CDR1 and CDR2 are SGHDN and FVKESK. CDR3 bases: TGTGCCAGCAGCCGAGCCCGGAGCTCCTACGAGCAGTACTTC. It specifies CASSRARSSYEQYF.

Points on this clone: One end of the junction does not line up with germline, which may come from a read error. V usage is TRBV7-7 and J usage is TRBJ2-3; D not resolved. Germline assignment: CDR1 SSHAT and CDR2 FNYEAQ (reference sequence). This CDR3 comprises 13 residues. DNA for the CDR3: TGTGCTAGCAGCTTAACCACAACAGATACGCAGTATTTT. Protein: CASSLTTTDTQYF.

This chain links TRBV5-6 with TRBJ2-7; D is possibly TRBD2 (6 bases). Germline V CDR1 and CDR2: SGHDT, YYEEEE. The CDR3 length is 15 residues. The ends were cut back, 2 bases at V and 2 bases at J, with 14 bases in the middle. The CDR3 sequence: CASSLGGIFTYEQYF. In DNA, the CDR3 is TGTGCCAGCAGCTTAGGCGGGATCTTTACCTACGAGCAGTACTTC.

This chain uses TRBV11-2 with TRBJ1-1; tentatively, D is TRBD1 (5 bases). V shed 1 base and J shed 1 base, with 10 bases lying between them. The CDR3 has 15 amino acids. Germline lookup yields CDR1 SGHAT and CDR2 FQNNGV. The CDR3 here is CASSLGSTENTEAFF. In DNA, the CDR3 is TGTGCCAGCAGCTTAGGATCGACAGAGAACACTGAAGCTTTCTTT.

J is TRBJ1-5 and V is TRBV19; D uncertain. This CDR3 region has 15 residues. The germline V and J ends were trimmed by 3 bases and 0 bases, with 9 bases remaining between them. CDR1 and CDR2 from the germline V gene are LNHDA and SQIVND (reference sequence). CDR3 loop: CASSIGDYSNQPQHF. CDR3 nucleotides: TGTGCCAGTAGTATTGGCGACTATAGCAATCAGCCCCAGCATTTT.

The CDR3 sequence: CAGPGYGGTYEQYF. CDR3 nucleotide sequence: TGTGCAGGCCCCGGTTATGGGGGGACCTACGAGCAGTACTTC. The chain uses TRBV2 and TRBJ2-7; possibly TRBD2 for D (6 bases). Germline assignment: CDR1 SNHLY and CDR2 FYNNEI. The CDR3 is 14 residues long. Complete variable domain (other parts from reference TRBV2 and TRBJ2-7): EPEVTQTPSHQVTQMGQEVILRCVPISNHLYFYWYRQILGQKVEFLVSFYNNEISEKSEIFDDQFSVERPDGSNFTLKIRSTKLEDSAMYFCAGPGYGGTYEQYFGPGTRLTVT.

The chain is built from TRBV7-3 and TRBJ1-1, with D unresolved. The V gene's germline CDR1 is SGHTA and CDR2 FQGTGA. Trimming took 8 bases from V and 0 from J, leaving 10 bases between them. The CDR3 is 13 residues long. This CDR3 reads CASANSVNTEAFF. In DNA, the CDR3 is TGTGCCAGCGCAAACTCGGTGAACACTGAAGCTTTCTTT.

V and J are TRBV20-1 and TRBJ1-2, with D perhaps matching TRBD1 (5 bases). The CDR3 length is 12 residues. V shed 3 bases and J shed 8 bases, with 13 bases lying between them. From germline, CDR1 is DFQATT and CDR2 SNEGSKA (reference sequence). The CDR3 region is CSASSGWGGYTF. CDR3 DNA sequence: TGCAGTGCTAGTTCAGGCTGGGGCGGCTACACCTTC.

The chain recombines TRBV7-9 with TRBJ2-1; 9 bases agree with TRBD1. The V gene end was trimmed by 3 bases and the J gene end by 7 bases; junction bases not matched to a gene: 7. The length of the CDR3 is 15 residues. CDR1 and CDR2 (germline): SEHNR, FQNEAQ (reference sequence). The CDR3 sequence is CASSFGTGSPNEQFF. The DNA for the CDR3 is TGTGCCAGCAGCTTTGGGACAGGGTCTCCTAATGAGCAGTTCTTC.

The V and J genes are TRBV19 and TRBJ2-7; 7 positions agree with TRBD1. The CDR3 runs 15 residues. The V gene's germline CDR1 is LNHDA and CDR2 SQIVND (reference sequence). V lost 1 base and J lost 3; bases outside the gene matches: 6. This CDR3 reads CASSIARTGNYEQYF. The CDR3 nucleotides read TGTGCCAGTAGTATAGCTCGGACAGGTAACTACGAGCAGTACTTC.

The CDR3 DNA reads as TGTGCCAGCAGCTCACGGAGGGTGGGGGGTGTGGAGACCCAGTACTTC. Its translation: CASSSRRVGGVETQYF. The V gene is TRBV7-8, the J gene TRBJ2-5; D possibly corresponds to TRBD2 (6 bases). The germline gives CDR1 SGHVS, CDR2 FQNEAQ. Trimming took 4 bases from V and 5 from J, leaving 20 bases between them. The CDR3 extends over 16 amino acids.

This clone is a singleton in its sample. The chain recombines TRBV25-1 with TRBJ2-3, with TRBD2 identical over 12 bases. The CDR3 totals 16 residues. Trimming at V came to 3 bases and at J to 3 bases, leaving 4 bases not matched to a gene. Germline-derived CDR1 and CDR2 are MGHDK and SYGVNS. CDR3 coding DNA: TGTGCCAGCAGTGACAGACTAGCGGGAGAAACAGATACGCAGTATTTT. Amino acids: CASSDRLAGETDTQYF.

The rearrangement joins TRBV5-1 to TRBJ1-5; 8 nucleotides line up with TRBD1. The V gene end was trimmed by 5 bases and the J gene end by 7 bases; junction bases not matched to a gene: 14. This CDR3 has 16 amino acids. Germline values: CDR1 SGHRS, CDR2 YFSETQ. CDR3 region: CASRPSYRGLRQPQHF. The CDR3 coding sequence is TGCGCCAGCAGACCGTCCTACAGGGGGTTGCGCCAGCCCCAGCATTTT.

The chain employs TRBV28 and TRBJ2-7, with TRBD2 matching 8 bases. The CDR3 runs 13 residues. The V and J ends lost 10 bases and 6 bases, in that order; junction bases with no gene match: 11. CDR1 is MDHEN and CDR2 is SYDVKM in the germline V gene. CDR3 sequence: CATREGGAGEQYF. As DNA, the CDR3 is TGTGCCACCCGGGAGGGGGGGGCTGGCGAGCAGTACTTC.